This T cell receptor beta chain was sequenced for a study of shared clonotypes between healthy human individuals. Study-level information: Three plates were used per donor for CD4 naive, three for CD4 memory, two for CD8 naive and one for CD8 memory.

General observations from the study: Sharing across four donors was highest in naive CD4 (approximately 5%) and lowest in memory CD8 (approximately 0.4%).

Only one count was recorded for this clone. Its antigen is not known. CDR1 SGHNT and CDR2 YYREEE come from the germline V gene (reference sequence). Trimming cost V 3 bases and J 4 bases; bases outside gene matches: 4. The CDR3 sequence is 15 residues long. As processed by the authors: Filtering differed because ImmunoSEQ produced junction-only sequences that carried no quality scores. TCRdb's table, derived via immunoSEQ multiplex PCR, lists solely in-frame clones and lacks some. V, J and clone size were drawn from that table, and D and trimming were deduced from the DNA. This table holds approximately 2.1 million clones, over 90% found once.

V is TRBV5-4 and J is TRBJ2-1, with 10 bases lining up with TRBD2. The source of this sequence is a man aged 18 to 30 in good health. Some clones in this sample may be carry-over from other donors' samples. The sequenced sample consisted of naive CD4+ T cells from PBMCs. Subset reported: CD45RA+ positively selected. CDR3 in DNA: TGTGCCAGCAGCTCCCCTAGCGGGAGTTACAATGAGCAGTTCTTC. The encoded protein is CASSSPSGSYNEQFF. The full variable domain, completed using reference TRBV5-4 and TRBJ2-1, is ETGVTQSPTHLIKTRGQQVTLRCSSQSGHNTVSWYQQALGQGPQFIFQYYREEENGRGNFPPRFSGLQFPNYSSELNVNALELDDSALYLCASSSPSGSYNEQFFGPGTRLTVL.